A selection of T cell receptor beta chains follows, all from one sample in a study of blood T cell repertoires in COVID-19. Sequencing used immunoSEQ multiplex PCR; TCRdb keeps in-frame clones, though not all of them. Seen here are roughly 700,000 clones, 75% to 90% observed once, and the top ten hold roughly 0.25%. Sequences were obtained from peripheral blood. Receptors originate from a woman aged 18-29 years with acute or convalescent COVID-19. The CDR3 runs from the conserved cysteine through the conserved F or W.

j_call | v_call | cdr3_aa
TRBJ2-3 | TRBV11-2 | CASSLADRMGDTQYF
TRBJ1-1 | TRBV2 | CASSEWGLTEAFF
TRBJ1-2 | TRBV6-5 | CASSYFGPSVEYGYTF
TRBJ2-3 | TRBV2 | CASWTATSSTDTQYF
TRBJ1-4 | TRBV7-8 | CASSSRMRADEKLFF
TRBJ1-2 | TRBV4-1 | CASSRGQGAGVYGYTF
TRBJ1-2 | TRBV6-1 | CASSEETYGYTF
TRBJ2-5 | TRBV5-1 | CASSSPRQGEETQYF
TRBJ1-1 | TRBV5-4 | CASSPGQHTEAFF
TRBJ1-1 | TRBV3-1/TRBV3-2 | CASSQAWGPTEAFF
TRBJ1-6 | TRBV5-5 | CASSLMHREGWNSPLHF
TRBJ1-3 | TRBV5-1 | CASSLEQARSSGNTIYF
TRBJ2-7 | TRBV19 | CASGNRGGNEQYF
TRBJ1-6 | TRBV18 | CASSAATGTLGPLHF
TRBJ1-2 | TRBV9 | CASRRGQENYGYTF
TRBJ2-7 | TRBV3-1/TRBV3-2 | CASSLGLAPGVYEQYF
TRBJ2-1 | TRBV28 | CASSPHTAGNYNEQFF
TRBJ1-1 | TRBV5-6 | CASSFGPGDTEAFF
TRBJ2-5 | TRBV11-2 | CASSLGARLETQYF
TRBJ2-2 | TRBV6-2/TRBV6-3 | CASSYNTNTGELFF
TRBJ1-4 | TRBV25-1 | CASSEGGDRGRANEKLFF
TRBJ2-3 | TRBV14 | CASSQDHGWRATDTQYF
TRBJ1-2 | TRBV7-8 | CASSFNNWLGGYGYTF
TRBJ1-4 | TRBV12-3/TRBV12-4 | CASRSATNEKLFF
TRBJ1-1 | TRBV12-3/TRBV12-4 | CASSTGVGAFF
TRBJ1-5 | TRBV6-5 | CASQGTANQPQHF
TRBJ2-2 | TRBV29-1 | CSGHSPNTGELFF
TRBJ1-5 | TRBV28 | CASRGTGGGNQPQHF
TRBJ2-3 | TRBV15 | CATSRVRAGVDTQYF
TRBJ1-4 | TRBV2 | CASSETGTTGGKLFF
TRBJ2-7 | TRBV18 | CASSPNLEASYEQYF
TRBJ2-2 | TRBV24-1 | CATSPLRTGELFF
TRBJ1-1 | TRBV19 | CASKGDRLNTEAFF
TRBJ2-7 | TRBV27 | CASSLSIRGEQYF
TRBJ1-1 | TRBV6-1 | CASSDFTLTLNTEAFF
TRBJ2-1 | TRBV19 | CASSSRWTYNEQFF
TRBJ2-2 | TRBV2 | CASSVSQARTGELFF
TRBJ1-5 | TRBV7-9 | CASSFTGFQGGNQPQHF
TRBJ2-3 | TRBV15 | CATSRDYGGTDTQYF
TRBJ2-5 | TRBV19 | CASSRDQETQYF
TRBJ1-3 | TRBV9 | CASSVRGLGNTIYF
TRBJ1-5 | TRBV5-4 | CASSLGTNSNQPQHF
TRBJ1-1 | TRBV5-1 | CASSLGQMNTEAFF
TRBJ1-5 | TRBV4-3 | CASNKILWGGDQPQHF
TRBJ1-3 | TRBV5-1 | CASSQDRGNTIYF
TRBJ1-2 | TRBV4-1 | CASSQVFGQGAGYTF
TRBJ1-2 | TRBV5-1 | CASSIGSSGYTF
TRBJ1-1 | TRBV6-2/TRBV6-3 | CASSTRGPNTEAFF
TRBJ1-2 | TRBV7-9 | CASSPNRGPLLRTGGYTF
TRBJ2-5 | TRBV21-1 | CASSKEGPDF
TRBJ1-5 | TRBV19 | CASGGFQGNQPQHF
TRBJ2-7 | TRBV4-1 | CASSQGIREGDEQYF
TRBJ2-3 | TRBV23-1 | CASPPSTGDGDTQYF
TRBJ1-2 | TRBV28 | CASSFPQGVNYGYTF
TRBJ1-1 | TRBV21-1 | CASGGGGSIAEAFF
TRBJ1-1 | TRBV3-1/TRBV3-2 | CASSSRDRSNTEAFF
TRBJ1-2 | TRBV30 | CAWPREPTGKAGYTF
TRBJ2-3 | TRBV7-3 | CASSQGTDTQYF
TRBJ1-5 | TRBV15 | CATGTKALGNQPQHF
TRBJ1-6 | TRBV19 | CASSSLGQGNSPLHF